This TCR beta chain emerged from a study of cytomegalovirus exposure and HLA in healthy donors. Study outcomes and limitations: Later work found that TCR association rates differed between HLA loci; DRB1 had the most and HLA-C the fewest. In a later analysis, an Asian-associated ancestry cluster reportedly showed fewer N-insertions than the approximately 620-donor mean. From TCR beta sequences, most subjects' HLA-A and HLA-B alleles were reportedly predicted accurately.

This clone was observed once. Its antigen is still unknown. Trimming pared 5 bases from V and 2 bases from J, leaving 17 bases between. There are 16 residues in the CDR3. CDR1 is SGHTA and CDR2 is FQGNSA in the germline V gene. Primers for the PCR totalled 60 Vbeta and 13 Jbeta. Some clones are missing from TCRdb's copy, which holds only in-frame ones; the method was immunoSEQ multiplex PCR. Among roughly 120,000 clones listed, under 90% were seen once. Sequenced: PBMCs. The J gene is TRBJ2-3, the V gene TRBV7-2, with TRBD2 as a possible D gene (5 bases). This receptor was obtained from a woman aged 25-40 years in good health and CMV-seronegative. As DNA, the CDR3 is TGTGCCAGCAGCCAAACACTGACGGGGTACACAGATACGCAGTATTTT. Translated: CASSQTLTGYTDTQYF. Complete variable domain (other parts from reference TRBV7-2 and TRBJ2-3): GAGVSQSPSNKVTEKGKDVELRCDPISGHTALYWYRQSLGQGLEFLIYFQGNSAPDKSGLPSDRFSAERTGGSVSTLTIQRTQQEDSAVYLCASSQTLTGYTDTQYFGPGTRLTVL.